A single sample is the source of the 14 T cell receptor beta chains below, sequenced in a study of T cell changes during pregnancy in multiple sclerosis. Measured with immunoSEQ multiplex PCR; TCRdb has only the in-frame clones, and not every one. The table lists approximately 110,000 clones, roughly nine tenths of them singletons. The sequencing here drew on peripheral blood, taken after pregnancy. These receptors were collected from a female donor with multiple sclerosis, enrolled in a pregnancy study.

This chain connects TRBV11-1 to TRBJ2-2; 10 positions match TRBD2. CDR3 size: 15 residues. V lost 5 bases to trimming and J lost 3 bases; unmatched junction nucleotides: 3. The V gene's germline CDR1 is SGHAT and CDR2 FQDESV (reference sequence). In DNA form, the CDR3 reads TGTGCCAGCAGCGAGCGGGGGGGCGACACCGGGGAGCTGTTTTTT. This encodes CASSERGGDTGELFF.

The chain is built from TRBV7-3 and TRBJ2-7; D possibly corresponds to TRBD1 (6 bases). From germline, CDR1 is SGHTA and CDR2 FQGTGA. The germline V and J ends were trimmed by 5 bases and 6 bases, with 23 bases remaining between them. The CDR3 contains 16 residues. CDR3 in amino acids: CASSPRAQGKGGEQYF. The CDR3 DNA follows: TGTGCCAGCAGCCCCCGGGCTCAAGGTAAAGGGGGCGAGCAGTACTTC.

The chain has TRBV6-5 and TRBJ2-3, with D perhaps TRBD2 (6 bases). Trimming cost V 7 bases and J 3 bases, with 14 bases left between them. This CDR3 contains 14 residues. Germline V gene sequence: CDR1 MNHEY, CDR2 SVGAGI. CDR3 nucleotide sequence: TGTGCCAGCAAATCCGGGACTTCGACAGATACGCAGTATTTT. Its protein is CASKSGTSTDTQYF.

This clone was counted once. The CDR3 nucleotides read TGTGCCAGCAGTCGACAGGCGGAGAACACCGGGGAGCTGTTTTTT. Its translation is CASSRQAENTGELFF. This chain connects TRBV6-5 to TRBJ2-2, with a tentative D call TRBD1 (6 bases). The CDR3 extends over 15 amino acids. V lost 5 bases and J lost 1, with 11 bases in between. Germline V lookup: CDR1 MNHEY, CDR2 SVGAGI.

The chain couples TRBV5-6 to TRBJ1-5; tentative D call: TRBD1 (6 bases). The CDR3 length is 16 residues. Trimming took off 0 bases at V and 3 bases at J, with 13 bases between the two ends. CDR1 is SGHDT, CDR2 YYEEEE, per germline. CDR3 amino acids: CASSLAGVGPNQPQHF. CDR3 nucleotide sequence: TGTGCCAGCAGCTTGGCAGGGGTAGGACCCAATCAGCCCCAGCATTTT. Using reference TRBV5-6 and TRBJ1-5 for the parts outside the CDR3, the full variable domain is DAGVTQSPTHLIKTRGQQVTLRCSPKSGHDTVSWYQQALGQGPQFIFQYYEEEERQRGNFPDRFSGHQFPNYSSELNVNALLLGDSALYLCASSLAGVGPNQPQHFGDGTRLSIL.

V usage is TRBV4-1 and J usage is TRBJ2-3; 8 positions agree with TRBD2. From germline, CDR1 is MGHRA and CDR2 YSYEKL. The CDR3 runs 15 residues. The J segment lost 4 bases and the V segment lost 0 bases, leaving 3 bases of the junction unmatched. The CDR3 DNA follows: TGCGCCAGCAGCCAAGACGGGGGGGGTCCAGATACGCAGTATTTT. This gives the protein CASSQDGGGPDTQYF.

CDR3 sequence (DNA): TGTGCCAGCAGCGCCGACAGGCCTGTTACGGGCTACACCTTC. It encodes CASSADRPVTGYTF. The rearrangement joins TRBV13 to TRBJ1-2; tentatively, D is TRBD1 (6 bases). V lost 5 bases and J 8 bases, leaving 18 bases between the germline ends. Germline V CDR1 and CDR2: PRHDT, FYEKMQ (reference sequence). The CDR3 length is 14 residues. The full variable domain, in which reference TRBV13 and TRBJ1-2 provide the parts outside the CDR3, is AAGVIQSPRHLIKEKRETATLKCYPIPRHDTVYWYQQGPGQDPQFLISFYEKMQSDKGSIPDRFSAQQFSDYHSELNMSSLELGDSALYFCASSADRPVTGYTFGSGTRLTVV.

CDR3 bases: TGTGCCAGTAGTATTATCAGCGGGGGGGCCAGGGAGACCCAGTACTTC. The encoded protein is CASSIISGGARETQYF. This rearrangement joins TRBV19 to TRBJ2-5; the match to TRBD2 covers 10 bases. J lost 5 bases, V lost 3 bases, and 9 bases had no gene match. This CDR3 has 16 residues. CDR1 LNHDA and CDR2 SQIVND come from the germline V gene (reference sequence). Looking up the rest from reference TRBV19 and TRBJ2-5 gives the full variable domain: DGGITQSPKYLFRKEGQNVTLSCEQNLNHDAMYWYRQDPGQGLRLIYYSQIVNDFQKGDIAEGYSVSREKKESFPLTVTSAQKNPTAFYLCASSIISGGARETQYFGPGTRLLVL.

V and J are TRBV6-6 and TRBJ2-3, with TRBD1 as a possible D gene (6 bases). Trimming left V 4 bases short and J 6 bases short, with 11 bases between. The CDR3 runs to 13 residues. Per the germline V gene, CDR1 is MNHNY and CDR2 is SVGAGI (reference sequence). The CDR3 loop reads CASSFWGQDTQYF. DNA for the CDR3: TGTGCCAGCAGTTTTTGGGGGCAGGATACGCAGTATTTT.

This clone has only one observation. The CDR3 sequence is CASRGQSRSPLHF. DNA of the CDR3: TGTGCCAGCAGGGGACAATCGAGGTCACCCCTCCACTTT. The chain employs TRBV6-1 and TRBJ1-6; perhaps TRBD1 as D (6 bases). The germline CDR1 and CDR2 sequences are MNHNS and SASEGT. CDR3 length: 13 amino acids. Trimming pared 6 bases from V and 10 bases from J, leaving 13 bases between.

DNA for the CDR3: TGTGCCAGCAGCTTGTGGGAGAGGAGCTCTGGGGCCAACGTCCTGACTTTC. Its translation: CASSLWERSSGANVLTF. The J gene is TRBJ2-6, the V gene TRBV5-8; perhaps TRBD2 as D (5 bases). CDR1 is SGHTS, CDR2 YDEGEE, per germline. The CDR3 totals 17 residues. V gave up 1 base and J gave up 0 bases, with 11 bases separating them.

The chain combines TRBV7-9 with TRBJ2-3; D perhaps matches TRBD2 (5 bases). V was clipped by 4 bases and J by 0 bases, with 14 bases between them. This CDR3 region has 16 residues. In germline, CDR1 is SEHNR, CDR2 FQNEAQ (reference sequence). This CDR3 is CASSSYMGESTDTQYF. The DNA of the CDR3 is TGTGCCAGCAGCTCCTATATGGGAGAGAGCACAGATACGCAGTATTTT.

The chain joins TRBV5-4 to TRBJ2-3; 10 bases line up with TRBD1. This CDR3 contains 16 residues. J lost 2 bases, V lost 4 bases, and 7 bases had no gene match. The V gene's germline CDR1 is SGHNT and CDR2 YYREEE (reference sequence). CDR3 residues: CASSVDRGRATDTQYF. DNA for the CDR3: TGTGCCAGCAGCGTCGACAGGGGGCGCGCCACAGATACGCAGTATTTT. The complete variable domain, with remaining parts taken from reference TRBV5-4 and TRBJ2-3, reads ETGVTQSPTHLIKTRGQQVTLRCSSQSGHNTVSWYQQALGQGPQFIFQYYREEENGRGNFPPRFSGLQFPNYSSELNVNALELDDSALYLCASSVDRGRATDTQYFGPGTRLTVL.

The genes are TRBV6-5 and TRBJ2-1, with 9 bases aligning to TRBD2. CDR3 length: 16 amino acids. The germline gives CDR1 MNHEY, CDR2 SVGAGI. V dropped 0 bases and J dropped 4; count of bases not matched to a gene: 4. CDR3 in DNA: TGTGCCAGCAGTTACTCGCAGCGGGGGGAGTACAATGAGCAGTTCTTC. This encodes CASSYSQRGEYNEQFF.